The 15 T cell receptor beta chains below were found in one sample sequenced in a study of vaccination and CD4 T cells after COVID-19. No antigens are known for them. Time point meaning: late sampling 161 to 241 days after vaccination in three convalescent patients. The treatment: approximately 9-day PBMC culture with coronavirus spike peptide pools or control peptides (ViraFEST assay). An Oncomine TCR Beta short-read assay was used to sequence the DNA from cultured CD4+ T cells. In TCRdb, the PCR reads were re-called with MiXCR into one record per CDR3 protein. The data show 25,000 to 30,000 distinct CDR3 sequences, 36% seen once. The material was CD4+ T cells from blood, cultured in vitro, obtained about 7 months after SARS-CoV-2 vaccination. The source of these receptors is a human donor who had recovered from COVID-19.

This clonotype occurred a few times. The rearrangement links TRBV7-2 to TRBJ2-7, with 11 bases that match TRBD2. J gave up 4 bases and V 1 base, and 18 bases lay outside the gene matches. The germline V gene has CDR1 SGHTA and CDR2 FQGNSA. CDR3 length: 20 amino acids. CDR3 residues: CASSLGVAGGWPPRMYEQYF. The CDR3 DNA follows: TGTGCCAGCAGCTTAGGAGTAGCGGGAGGGTGGCCCCCTCGGATGTACGAGCAGTACTTC.

V usage is TRBV15 and J usage is TRBJ2-7; 12 bases are shared with TRBD2. Unmatched junction bases numbered 19, after V lost 0 bases and J lost 4 bases. The CDR3 is 21 residues long. Germline V lookup: CDR1 LNHNV, CDR2 YYDKDF (reference sequence). The CDR3 DNA follows: TGTGCCACCAGCAGAGATCTGGACGCCGGACTAGCGGGACGGTGGCCTTACGAGCAGTACTTC. This gives the protein CATSRDLDAGLAGRWPYEQYF.

A word on this clonotype: A read error may account for a junction end that differs from germline. The chain combines TRBV7-7 with TRBJ2-2; a possible D gene is TRBD2 (6 bases). This CDR3 has 16 residues. Germline V lookup: CDR1 SSHAT, CDR2 FNYEAQ (reference sequence). In DNA form, the CDR3 reads TGTGCTAGCAGCTTACTCGGGGGACCGAACACCGGGGAGCTGTTTTTT. Protein sequence: CASSLLGGPNTGELFF.

J is TRBJ2-7 and V is TRBV27; 8 bases agree with TRBD2. Germline V gene sequence: CDR1 MNHEY, CDR2 SMNVEV (reference sequence). Trimming removed 3 bases from V and 3 bases from J; junction bases left unmatched: 4. This CDR3 comprises 14 residues. For the CDR3, the DNA is TGTGCCAGCAGTTTTTTCGGGAGGGGCTACGAGCAGTACTTC. This translates into CASSFFGRGYEQYF.

This clonotype is medium-sized in the sample. The chain combines TRBV20-1 with TRBJ2-3, with 9 bases identical to TRBD2. The CDR3 sequence is 16 residues long. Per the germline V gene, CDR1 is DFQATT and CDR2 is SNEGSKA (reference sequence). J was trimmed by 4 bases and V by 6 bases; bases with no gene match: 14. CDR3 amino acids: CSALESGSGSSDTQYF. CDR3 nucleotides: TGCAGTGCCCTTGAGTCAGGTAGCGGGAGCTCAGATACGCAGTATTTT.

The chain links TRBV19 to TRBJ2-7; unclear D gene. The CDR3 runs 14 residues. V was trimmed by 4 bases and J by 0 bases, leaving 10 bases between them. In germline, CDR1 is LNHDA, CDR2 SQIVND (reference sequence). CDR3 nucleotides: TGTGCCAGTAGTACCTCTATTAACTCCTACGAGCAGTACTTC. This gives the protein CASSTSINSYEQYF.

Only a few counts were recorded for this clonotype. The chain is built from TRBV19 and TRBJ1-2; possible D gene TRBD1, 5 bases. Germline lookup yields CDR1 LNHDA and CDR2 SQIVND (reference sequence). Trimming shortened V by 7 bases and J by 4 bases, and 10 bases separated the two germline ends. The CDR3 is 12 residues long. The CDR3 here is CASNGRAYGYTF. CDR3 bases: TGTGCCAGTAATGGCAGGGCCTATGGCTACACCTTC.

This clonotype was counted only a few times. The chain employs TRBV20-1 and TRBJ1-5; D might be TRBD1 (5 bases). This CDR3 contains 13 residues. The V gene lost 6 bases and the J gene lost 5 bases, with 14 bases spanning the gap. Per the germline V gene, CDR1 is DFQATT and CDR2 is SNEGSKA (reference sequence). CDR3 amino acids: CSARRGSDQPQHF. The CDR3 DNA sequence: TGCAGTGCGAGAAGGGGCTCCGATCAGCCCCAGCATTTT.

This clonotype was recorded a few times. The rearrangement links TRBV24-1 to TRBJ2-5, with TRBD1 identical over 8 bases. The germline CDR1 and CDR2 sequences are KGHDR and SFDVKD. Trimming took 1 base from V and 5 from J; bases not matched to a gene: 8. The length of the CDR3 is 16 residues. CDR3 in DNA: TGTGCCACCAGTGATTTCGGACAGGGTAGGGATGAGACCCAGTACTTC. Protein product: CATSDFGQGRDETQYF.

A few counts support this clonotype. CDR3 nucleotide sequence: TGTGCCAGCAGCTTAAGGGGGACTAGCGGACACACAGATACGCAGTATTTT. It specifies CASSLRGTSGHTDTQYF. This chain links TRBV7-3 with TRBJ2-3; the match to TRBD2 covers 11 bases. Germline V gene sequence: CDR1 SGHTA, CDR2 FQGTGA. V was pared by 1 base and J by 2 bases, with 5 bases of the junction left unmatched. This CDR3 is built from 17 residues.

The genes are TRBV27 and TRBJ2-7, with 8 bases identical to TRBD1. The CDR3 loop spans 15 amino acids. The trim removed 6 bases at V and 5 bases at J, leaving 12 bases unmatched. CDR1 is MNHEY and CDR2 is SMNVEV in the germline V gene (reference sequence). The CDR3 DNA reads TGTGCCAGCAGGGAGATCCCCGGACAGGGAAACGAGCAGTACTTC. Translation gives CASREIPGQGNEQYF.

Notes on this clonotype: Compared with germline, one end of the junction differs, possibly owing to a read error. The chain combines TRBV7-2 with TRBJ2-7; no definite D call. The CDR3 contains 11 residues. From germline, CDR1 is SGHTA and CDR2 FQGNSA. In DNA, the CDR3 is TGTGCCAACAGCTCGGATCGGGAGCAGTACTTC. This codes for CANSSDREQYF.

This clonotype came up a few times. V gene TRBV20-1 combines with J gene TRBJ2-5, with 10 positions matching TRBD2. From germline, CDR1 is DFQATT and CDR2 SNEGSKA (reference sequence). With V trimmed by 1 base and J by 1 base, 9 bases remained unmatched. CDR3 size: 17 residues. The CDR3 bases are TGCAGTGCTAGAGGCCAACTTCTAGCGGGGGTCCAAGAGACCCAGTACTTC. Its translation: CSARGQLLAGVQETQYF.

The chain carries TRBV29-1 and TRBJ1-1; D is ambiguous. V dropped 7 bases and J dropped 0 bases, with 18 bases sitting between them. The CDR3 sequence is 15 residues long. In germline, CDR1 is SQVTM, CDR2 ANQGSEA. The DNA for the CDR3 is TGCAGCGCGCGGCGAAGGTCCGGGGTGAACACTGAAGCTTTCTTT. As protein: CSARRRSGVNTEAFF.

This clonotype showed up just once. This rearrangement joins TRBV20-1 to TRBJ2-7, with 10 bases fitting TRBD1. This CDR3 is built from 14 residues. The V segment lost 6 bases and the J segment 9 bases; nucleotides outside the gene matches: 14. Germline V gene sequence: CDR1 DFQATT, CDR2 SNEGSKA (reference sequence). CDR3 region: CSAQGGTGVNGQYF. The CDR3 DNA reads as TGCAGTGCCCAAGGGGGGACAGGGGTTAACGGGCAGTACTTC.